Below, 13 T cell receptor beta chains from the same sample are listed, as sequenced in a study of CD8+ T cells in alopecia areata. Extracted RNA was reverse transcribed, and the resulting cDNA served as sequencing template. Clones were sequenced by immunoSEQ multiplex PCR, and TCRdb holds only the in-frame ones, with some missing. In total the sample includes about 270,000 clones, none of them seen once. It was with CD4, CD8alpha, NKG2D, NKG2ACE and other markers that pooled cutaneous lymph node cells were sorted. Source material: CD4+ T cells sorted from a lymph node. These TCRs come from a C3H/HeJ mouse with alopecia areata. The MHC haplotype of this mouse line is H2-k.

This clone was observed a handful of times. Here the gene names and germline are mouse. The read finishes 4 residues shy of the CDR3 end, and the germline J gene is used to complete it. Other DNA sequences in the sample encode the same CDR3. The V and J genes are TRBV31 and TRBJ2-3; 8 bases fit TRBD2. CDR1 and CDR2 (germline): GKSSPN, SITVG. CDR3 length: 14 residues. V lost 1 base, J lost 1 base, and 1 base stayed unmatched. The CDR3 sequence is CAWSRGGGAETLYF. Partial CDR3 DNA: TGTGCCTGGAGTCGTGGGGGGGGTGCAGAA.

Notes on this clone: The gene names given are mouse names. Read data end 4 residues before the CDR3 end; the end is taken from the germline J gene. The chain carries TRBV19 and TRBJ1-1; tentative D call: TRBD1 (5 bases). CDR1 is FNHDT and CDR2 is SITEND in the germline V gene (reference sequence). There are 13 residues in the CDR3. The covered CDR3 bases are TGTGCCAGCAGTATATCTGGACAAACA. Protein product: CASSISGQT. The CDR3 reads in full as CASSISGQTEVFF.

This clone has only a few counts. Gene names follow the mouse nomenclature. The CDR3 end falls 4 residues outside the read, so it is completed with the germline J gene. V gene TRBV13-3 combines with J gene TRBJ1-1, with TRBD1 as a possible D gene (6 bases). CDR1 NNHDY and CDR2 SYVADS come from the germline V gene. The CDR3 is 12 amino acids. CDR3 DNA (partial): TGTGCCAGCAAAAACCGGGACAAA. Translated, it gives CASKNRDK. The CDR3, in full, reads CASKNRDKEVFF.

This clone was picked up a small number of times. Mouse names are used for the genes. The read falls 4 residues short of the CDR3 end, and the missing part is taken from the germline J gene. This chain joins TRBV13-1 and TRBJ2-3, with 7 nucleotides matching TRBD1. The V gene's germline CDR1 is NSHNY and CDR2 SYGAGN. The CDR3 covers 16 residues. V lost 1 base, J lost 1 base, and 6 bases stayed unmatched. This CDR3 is CASSDHRGDGAETLYF. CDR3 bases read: TGTGCCAGCAGTGATCACAGGGGTGATGGTGCAGAA.

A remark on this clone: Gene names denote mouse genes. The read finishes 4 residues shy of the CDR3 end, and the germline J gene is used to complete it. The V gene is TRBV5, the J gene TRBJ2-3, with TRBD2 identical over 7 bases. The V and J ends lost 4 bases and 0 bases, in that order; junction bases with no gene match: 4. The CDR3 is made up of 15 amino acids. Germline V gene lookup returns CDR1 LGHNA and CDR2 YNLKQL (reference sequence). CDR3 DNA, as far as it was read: TGTGCCAGCAGCCCCGACTGGGCTAGTGCAGAA. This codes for CASSPDWASAE. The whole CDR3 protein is CASSPDWASAETLYF.

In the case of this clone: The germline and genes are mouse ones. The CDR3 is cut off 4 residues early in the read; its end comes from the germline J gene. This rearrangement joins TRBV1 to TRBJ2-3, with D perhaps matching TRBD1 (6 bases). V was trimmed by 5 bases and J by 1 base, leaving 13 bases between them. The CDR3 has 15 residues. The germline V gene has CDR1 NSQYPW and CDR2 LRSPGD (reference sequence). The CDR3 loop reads CTCSSHKGGAETLYF. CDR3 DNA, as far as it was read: TGCACCTGCAGTTCTCACAAGGGGGGTGCAGAA.

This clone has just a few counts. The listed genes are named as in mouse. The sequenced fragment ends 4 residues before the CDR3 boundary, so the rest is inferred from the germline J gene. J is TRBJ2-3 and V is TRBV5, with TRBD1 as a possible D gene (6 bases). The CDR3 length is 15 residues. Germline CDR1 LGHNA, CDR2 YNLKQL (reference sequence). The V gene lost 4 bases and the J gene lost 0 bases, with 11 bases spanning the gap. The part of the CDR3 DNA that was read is TGTGCCAGCAGCCCCCAGGGGAATAGTGCAGAA. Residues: CASSPQGNSAE. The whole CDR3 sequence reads CASSPQGNSAETLYF.

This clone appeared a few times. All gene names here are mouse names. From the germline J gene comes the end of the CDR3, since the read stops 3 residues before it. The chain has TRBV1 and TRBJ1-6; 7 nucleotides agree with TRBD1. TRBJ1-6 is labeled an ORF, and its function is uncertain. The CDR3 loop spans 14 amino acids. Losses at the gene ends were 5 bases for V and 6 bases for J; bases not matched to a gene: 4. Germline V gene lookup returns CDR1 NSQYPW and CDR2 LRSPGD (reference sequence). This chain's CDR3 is CTCSTGTANSPLYF. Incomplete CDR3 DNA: TGCACCTGCAGTACCGGGACAGCTAATTCGCCC.

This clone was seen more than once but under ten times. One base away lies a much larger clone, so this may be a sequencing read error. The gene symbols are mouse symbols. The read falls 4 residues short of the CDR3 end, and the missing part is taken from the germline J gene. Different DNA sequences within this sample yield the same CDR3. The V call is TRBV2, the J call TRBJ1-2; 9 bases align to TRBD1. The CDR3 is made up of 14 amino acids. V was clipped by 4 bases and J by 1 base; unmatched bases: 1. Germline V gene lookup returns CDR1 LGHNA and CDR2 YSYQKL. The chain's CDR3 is CASSPGQGNSDYTF. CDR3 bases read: TGTGCCAGCAGCCCGGGACAGGGAAACTCC.

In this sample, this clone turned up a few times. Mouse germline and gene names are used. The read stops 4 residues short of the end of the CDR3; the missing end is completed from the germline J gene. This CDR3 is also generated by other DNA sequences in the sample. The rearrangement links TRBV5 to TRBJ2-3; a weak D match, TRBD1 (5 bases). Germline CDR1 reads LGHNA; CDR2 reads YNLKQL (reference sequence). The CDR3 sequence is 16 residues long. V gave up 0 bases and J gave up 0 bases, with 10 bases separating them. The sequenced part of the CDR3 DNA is TGTGCCAGCAGCCAAGATCAGGGTTCTAGTGCAGAA. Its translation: CASSQDQGSSAE. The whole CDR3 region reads CASSQDQGSSAETLYF.

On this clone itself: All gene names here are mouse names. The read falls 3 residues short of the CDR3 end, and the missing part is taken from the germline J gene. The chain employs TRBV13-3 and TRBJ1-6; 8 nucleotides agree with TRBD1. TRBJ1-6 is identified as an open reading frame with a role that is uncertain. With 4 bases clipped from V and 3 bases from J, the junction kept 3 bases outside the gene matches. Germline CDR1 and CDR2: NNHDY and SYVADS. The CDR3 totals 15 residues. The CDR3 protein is CASSPGTGYNSPLYF. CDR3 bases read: TGTGCCAGCAGTCCCGGGACAGGCTATAATTCGCCC.

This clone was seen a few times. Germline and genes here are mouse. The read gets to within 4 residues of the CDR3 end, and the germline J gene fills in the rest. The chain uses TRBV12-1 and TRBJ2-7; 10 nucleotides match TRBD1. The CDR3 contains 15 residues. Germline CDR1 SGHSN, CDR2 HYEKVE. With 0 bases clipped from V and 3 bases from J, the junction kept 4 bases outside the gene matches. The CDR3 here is CASSLSGTGVYEQYF. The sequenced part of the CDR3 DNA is TGTGCCAGCTCTCTCTCCGGGACAGGGGTCTAT. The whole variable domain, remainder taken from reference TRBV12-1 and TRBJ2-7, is DSGVVQSPRHIIKEKGGRSVLTCIPISGHSNVVWYQQTLGKELKFLIQHYEKVERDKGFLPSRFSVQQFDDYHSEMNMSALELEDSAMYFCASSLSGTGVYEQYFGPGTRLTVL.

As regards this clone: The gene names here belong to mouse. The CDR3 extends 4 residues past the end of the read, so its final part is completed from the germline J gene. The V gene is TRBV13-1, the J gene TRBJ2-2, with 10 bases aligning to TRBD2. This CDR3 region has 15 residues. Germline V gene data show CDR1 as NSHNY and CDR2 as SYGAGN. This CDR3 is CASSDAGGADGQLYF. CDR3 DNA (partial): TGTGCCAGCAGTGATGCTGGGGGGGCGGACGGG.